The rows below give T cell receptor beta chains drawn from one sample of a study of identical twins. TCRdb redid the calling of the 5' RACE reads with MiXCR, one entry per CDR3 protein. Of 1.5 million to 2 million distinct CDR3 sequences in the sample, about 30% were seen once. Input material: cord blood. These receptors were obtained from a newborn girl in good health. Each CDR3 is given with its conserved first and last residue. A D gene is named only where the DNA matches it firmly. Some rows have no size entry. The others give once, few or many, or a class for an expanded clone.

>NA|TRBV18|TRBJ1-1|NA|15
TGTGCCAGCTCACCGGGGAGGGGAAGGAGGACTGAAGCTTTCTTT
CASSPGRGRRTEAFF
>NA|TRBV5-1|TRBJ2-2|few|12
TGCGCCAGCGGGTTGGACACCGGGGAGCTGTTTTTT
CASGLDTGELFF
>TRBD2|TRBV3-1|TRBJ2-2|NA|18
TGTGCCAGCAGCCATCAACTAGCGGGGCTTTCGAACACCGGGGAGCTGTTTTTT
CASSHQLAGLSNTGELFF
>TRBD2|TRBV5-1|TRBJ2-1|NA|17
TGCGCCAGCAGCTTGTCGTCTAGCGGGAGGTTCTACAATGAGCAGTTCTTC
CASSLSSSGRFYNEQFF
>NA|TRBV10-2|TRBJ2-3|NA|13
TGCGCCAGCAGTGAGTCCGCTCCGGATACGCAGTATTTT
CASSESAPDTQYF
>TRBD2|TRBV20-1|TRBJ2-3|NA|16
TGCAGTGCTAGAGGTCCTATAGCGGGAGGCACAGATACGCAGTATTTT
CSARGPIAGGTDTQYF
>TRBD1|TRBV7-9|TRBJ2-5|NA|15
TGTGCCAGCAGCTTAAGACAGGGGGCAGGAGAGACCCAGTACTTC
CASSLRQGAGETQYF
>TRBD2|TRBV25-1|TRBJ2-5|NA|17
TGTGCCAGCAGTGACATCCGACTAGCGGAACGCCAAGAGACCCAGTACTTC
CASSDIRLAERQETQYF
>NA|TRBV7-9|TRBJ2-3|NA|15
TGTGCCAGCAGCTTAAGCCAGGGGAACACAGATACGCAGTATTTT
CASSLSQGNTDTQYF
>NA|TRBV27|TRBJ2-2|few|14
TGTGCCAGCAGCCTGGGTGGTTGGACCGGGGAGCTGTTTTTT
CASSLGGWTGELFF
>TRBD2|TRBV20-1|TRBJ2-7|many|14
TGCAGTGCTGTTCTAGCGGGGCTAACCTACGAGCAGTACTTC
CSAVLAGLTYEQYF
>NA|TRBV5-6|TRBJ1-2|NA|15
TGTGCCAGCAGGGAAACCGGGTCTCCTCGATATGGCTACACCTTC
CASRETGSPRYGYTF
>NA|TRBV15|TRBJ2-1|NA|17
TGTGCCACCAGCGGAACCCACCTGACAAGTTCCTACAATGAGCAGTTCTTC
CATSGTHLTSSYNEQFF
>TRBD2|TRBV27|TRBJ2-1|NA|16
TGTGCCAGCAGTAAGAGGGGGACTAGCTCCTACAATGAGCAGTTCTTC
CASSKRGTSSYNEQFF
>TRBD1|TRBV27|TRBJ2-7|NA|15
TGTGCCAGCAGTCTAGGGACAGGTGAGCGCTACGAGCAGTACTTC
CASSLGTGERYEQYF
>NA|TRBV28|TRBJ2-1|once|11
TGTGCCAGCACCCCAGGAAGGGGGCAGTTCTTC
CASTPGRGQFF
>TRBD2|TRBV7-2|TRBJ2-3|many|16
TGTGCCAGCAGCTTTCTAGCGGGGTACTCCACAGATACGCAGTATTTT
CASSFLAGYSTDTQYF
>TRBD2|TRBV12-3/TRBV12-4|TRBJ2-2|NA|16
TGTGCCAGCAGTTTAGTAGCGGGGTCGGGCACCGGGGAGCTGTTTTTT
CASSLVAGSGTGELFF
>TRBD1|TRBV27|TRBJ1-4|NA|16
TGTGCCAGCAGTTTCAGCCCAGGACAGGGCAATGAAAAACTGTTTTTT
CASSFSPGQGNEKLFF
>TRBD2|TRBV6-2/TRBV6-3|TRBJ2-3|NA|16
TGTGCCAGCAGTTACTTGGGACTAGCGGGGCCAGATACGCAGTATTTT
CASSYLGLAGPDTQYF
>TRBD1|TRBV20-1|TRBJ1-6|NA|13
TGCAGTGCTCCTACAGGGGAAAGGTCACCCCTCCACTTT
CSAPTGERSPLHF
>NA|TRBV9|TRBJ2-1|many|13
TGTGCCAGCATCCCATCGGCTGGCAATGAGCAGTTCTTC
CASIPSAGNEQFF
>NA|TRBV9|TRBJ2-7|NA|14
TGTGCCAGCAGCGCTGGGGGGCGGTCCTACGAGCAGTACTTC
CASSAGGRSYEQYF
>NA|TRBV13|TRBJ2-7|many|12
TGTGCCAGCAGCCGTAACAGGTACGAGCAGTACTTC
CASSRNRYEQYF
>TRBD2|TRBV20-1|TRBJ2-7|NA|14
TGCAGTGCTAGAAGACTAGCGGGACTCTACGAGCAGTACTTC
CSARRLAGLYEQYF
>NA|TRBV6-5|TRBJ1-5|once|13
TGTGTCGGCAGTTACGGGGGTTATCAGCCCCAGCATTTT
CVGSYGGYQPQHF
>NA|TRBV6-2/TRBV6-3|TRBJ1-1|few|16
TGTGCCAGCAGTTACTCGATGTGGGGGACGAACACTGAAGCTTTCTTT
CASSYSMWGTNTEAFF
>NA|TRBV2|TRBJ2-1|few|16
TGTGCCAGCAGTCCACTCATTGGACTACCCTACAATGAGCAGTTCTTC
CASSPLIGLPYNEQFF